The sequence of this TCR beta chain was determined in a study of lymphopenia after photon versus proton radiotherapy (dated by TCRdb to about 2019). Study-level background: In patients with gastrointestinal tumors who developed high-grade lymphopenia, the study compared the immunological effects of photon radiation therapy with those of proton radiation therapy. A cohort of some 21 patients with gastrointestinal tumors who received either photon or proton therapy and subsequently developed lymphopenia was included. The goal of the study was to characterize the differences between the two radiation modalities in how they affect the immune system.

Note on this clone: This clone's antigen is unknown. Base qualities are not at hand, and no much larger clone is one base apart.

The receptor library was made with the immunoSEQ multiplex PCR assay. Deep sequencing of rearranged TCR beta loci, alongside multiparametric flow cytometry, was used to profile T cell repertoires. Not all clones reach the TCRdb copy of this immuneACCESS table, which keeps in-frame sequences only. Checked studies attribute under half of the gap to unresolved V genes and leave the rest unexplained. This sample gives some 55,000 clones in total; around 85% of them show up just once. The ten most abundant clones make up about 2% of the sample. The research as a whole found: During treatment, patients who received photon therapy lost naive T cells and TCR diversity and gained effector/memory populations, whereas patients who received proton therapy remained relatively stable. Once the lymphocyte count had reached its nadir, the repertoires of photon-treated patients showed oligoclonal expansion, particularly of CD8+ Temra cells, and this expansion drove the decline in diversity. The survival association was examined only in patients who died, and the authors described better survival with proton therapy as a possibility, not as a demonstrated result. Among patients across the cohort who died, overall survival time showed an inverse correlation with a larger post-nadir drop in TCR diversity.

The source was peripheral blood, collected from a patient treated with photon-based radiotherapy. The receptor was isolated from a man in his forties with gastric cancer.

The nucleotides read TGTGCCAGCAGCCGGACAGGGGCCCATCAGCCCCAGCATTTT. It encodes CASSRTGAHQPQHF. The rearrangement joined TRBV27 to TRBJ1-5; 9 bases in the junction line up with TRBD1. From the germline V gene (reference sequence), CDR1 is MNHEY and CDR2 is SMNVEV. The germline V and J ends show losses of 6 bases and 5 bases respectively, and no gene match explains 5 bases of the junction. Including cysteine and phenylalanine, the CDR3 has 14 amino acids. Solely the CDR3 DNA is kept, with 42 bases framed from the first base.